These T cell receptor beta chains were read from a single sample in a study of cytomegalovirus exposure and HLA in healthy donors. Assay: immunoSEQ multiplex PCR; the TCRdb copy retains only in-frame clones and omits some. The table shows about 84,000 clones, with approximately 90% occurring only once. Source material: PBMCs. The receptor source for this set is a man younger than 45 in good health and CMV-seronegative. Each CDR3 is given with its conserved first and last residue. The order of the fields is V gene, clone size, J gene, D gene, CDR3 DNA, CDR3 protein. The D gene is left open where the match is weak. Part of the rows lack a size; the others show once, few, many or a class for expanded clones.

TRBV5-1	.	TRBJ2-7	TRBD2	TGCGCCAGCAGCTTACTAGCGGGGTCGGGCGAGCAGTACTTC	CASSLLAGSGEQYF
TRBV15	.	TRBJ2-2	.	TGTGCCACCAGCAGACCCTATTCCGGGGAGCTGTTTTTT	CATSRPYSGELFF
TRBV30	.	TRBJ2-2	TRBD2	TGTGCCTGGAGTAGGGGACTAGCGGGACTTAGTGACACCGGGGAGCTGTTTTTT	CAWSRGLAGLSDTGELFF
TRBV28	.	TRBJ1-1	TRBD1	TGTGCCAGCAGATCCGGGACAGCCTTGGAGGGAGCTTTCTTT	CASRSGTALEGAFF
TRBV10-2	.	TRBJ1-5	.	TGCGCCAGCAGCATAGGGGGGGTCCAGCCCCAGCATTTT	CASSIGGVQPQHF
TRBV5-5	.	TRBJ1-1	.	TGTGCCAGCAGCTTGTTGGGGGCAGTCAACACTGAAGCTTTCTTT	CASSLLGAVNTEAFF
TRBV27	.	TRBJ2-1	.	TGTGCCAGCAGTTACCATCCCAGGGATGAGCAGTTCTTC	CASSYHPRDEQFF
TRBV5-1	.	TRBJ1-1	.	TGCGCCAGCAGCTTGGAGGGGGGGACTGAAGCTTTCTTT	CASSLEGGTEAFF
TRBV19	.	TRBJ1-5	.	TGTGCCAGTAGTATAGATCAAATGGAACAGGTGTGGGACAATCAGCCCCAGCATTTT	CASSIDQMEQVWDNQPQHF
TRBV11-2	.	TRBJ2-5	.	TGTGCCAGCAGCCAGGCGCAGGGCCGAGAGACCCAGTACTTC	CASSQAQGRETQYF
TRBV30	.	TRBJ1-3	.	TGTGCCTGGACAGGGCAAACTGGAAACACCATATATTTT	CAWTGQTGNTIYF
TRBV6-1	.	TRBJ2-7	.	TGTGCCAGCAGCCGACCCTTAGGGGGTGGCGTGGAGCAGTACTTC	CASSRPLGGGVEQYF
TRBV6-1	.	TRBJ1-2	.	TGTGCCAGCAGTGAAGAGGGGGGGAACACCTTC	CASSEEGGNTF
TRBV6-1	.	TRBJ2-7	.	TGTGCCAGCAGTGAAGCCTTAGGACTGATTAGCGAGCAGTACTTC	CASSEALGLISEQYF
TRBV11-2	.	TRBJ2-3	TRBD2	TGTGCCACCCGCGGACTAGCGGGACGAAAAGATACGCAGTATTTT	CATRGLAGRKDTQYF
TRBV27	.	TRBJ1-6	TRBD1	TGTGCCAGCAGTCCGGCGACAGGGCGGAGCTCACCCCTCCACTTT	CASSPATGRSSPLHF
TRBV7-9	.	TRBJ2-2	.	TGTGCCAGCAGCTTTTTCGGCTCGGGGGGCTATACCGGGGAGCTGTTTTTT	CASSFFGSGGYTGELFF
TRBV27	.	TRBJ2-7	.	TGTGCCAGCAGTTGGCCCGGGGGCGAGCAGTACTTC	CASSWPGGEQYF
TRBV19	.	TRBJ2-1	.	TGTGCCAGTATTGGAGACAATGAGCAGTTCTTC	CASIGDNEQFF
TRBV10-3	.	TRBJ2-1	TRBD2	TGTGCCATCAGTGCTACTGGCGGGGGAGACAATGAGCAGTTCTTC	CAISATGGGDNEQFF
TRBV5-6	.	TRBJ2-4	.	TGTGCCAGCAGCTTGCCAGGGGAGTCCAAAAACATTCAGTACTTC	CASSLPGESKNIQYF
TRBV11-2	once	TRBJ2-3	.	TGTGCCAGCAGCCAGGGATCCCCGGGCCTCGATACGCAGTATTTT	CASSQGSPGLDTQYF
TRBV7-2	.	TRBJ2-1	TRBD1	TGTGCCAGCAGCTTAGGGGGGGGACAGGGGCGCAATGAGCAGTTCTTC	CASSLGGGQGRNEQFF
TRBV29-1	.	TRBJ2-5	TRBD1	TGCAGCGTTGAACGGGGGGACAGGGATTGGGAGACCCAGTACTTC	CSVERGDRDWETQYF